The 24 T cell receptor beta chains below all came from one sample that was sequenced in a study of T cell responses to AZD1222 COVID-19 vaccine (TCRdb year 2021). To prepare the library, the immunoSEQ multiplex PCR assay was applied. Imported from immuneACCESS, the table was reduced by TCRdb to in-frame sequences with V and J called. These copies leave out some clones; in studies compared against another copy, an unresolved V gene accounts for under half, and the cause of the remainder is not known. In this sample the table shows fewer than 85,000 clones, 80% to 90% of which occur a single time. The top ten hold 31% of the sample. Taken with the paper, the label for time point translates to: baseline before first vaccination. The source material was peripheral blood, sampled on day 0 of AZD1222 vaccination. All receptors come from an adult in good health.

This clone was seen only once. V gene TRBV29-1 combines with J gene TRBJ1-1; D is undetermined. Trimming shortened V by 6 bases and J by 5 bases, and 19 bases separated the two germline ends. Germline V CDR1 and CDR2: SQVTM, ANQGSEA. The CDR3 has 14 amino acids. The CDR3: CSVLPPGVGTEAFF. CDR3 bases: TGCAGCGTCCTCCCCCCAGGAGTGGGAACTGAAGCTTTCTTT.

The rearrangement uses TRBV9 and TRBJ2-2, with D possibly matching TRBD2 (7 bases). Trimming cost V 7 bases and J 6 bases, with 22 bases left between them. The CDR3 runs to 16 residues. CDR1 and CDR2 from the germline V gene are SGDLS and YYNGEE. In DNA form, the CDR3 reads TGTGCCAGCTCCCCTCAGGCGGGGGCGCATTCCGGGGAGCTGTTTTTT. Protein: CASSPQAGAHSGELFF.

The chain recombines TRBV27 with TRBJ1-2; 7 nucleotides agree with TRBD1. The germline V gene has CDR1 MNHEY and CDR2 SMNVEV (reference sequence). With 3 bases clipped from V and 2 bases from J, the junction kept 0 bases outside the gene matches. The CDR3 runs to 13 residues. CDR3 sequence (DNA): TGTGCCAGCAGTTTGACAGGGAACTATGGCTACACCTTC. Its translation: CASSLTGNYGYTF.

This sequence joins TRBV6-5 and TRBJ1-1; 7 bases line up with TRBD1. The CDR3 consists of 15 residues. Trimming removed 5 bases from V and 0 bases from J; junction bases left unmatched: 6. The germline V gene encodes CDR1 MNHEY and CDR2 SVGAGI. The CDR3 reads CASSTQTGLNTEAFF. In DNA, the CDR3 is TGTGCCAGCAGTACCCAGACAGGGCTGAACACTGAAGCTTTCTTT.

This clone was picked up one time. The chain couples TRBV4-3 to TRBJ2-5, with D unclear. CDR3 length: 13 residues. Trimming pared 4 bases from V and 5 bases from J, leaving 11 bases between. Germline V gene lookup returns CDR1 LGHNA and CDR2 YSLEER. The CDR3 nucleotides are TGCGCCAGCAGCCGAGATAACGAGGAGACCCAGTACTTC. Residues: CASSRDNEETQYF.

The chain links TRBV2 to TRBJ1-1; the D gene is possibly TRBD1 (6 bases). Germline V CDR1 and CDR2: SNHLY, FYNNEI. The CDR3 is made up of 13 amino acids. Trimming took 8 bases from V and 1 from J, leaving 11 bases between them. The CDR3 here is CASGGAGNTEAFF. Here the CDR3 DNA reads TGTGCCAGCGGGGGGGCCGGGAACACTGAAGCTTTCTTT.

The rearrangement links TRBV15 to TRBJ2-5; D is uncertain. V lost 0 bases and J 9 bases, leaving 8 bases between the germline ends. In germline, CDR1 is LNHNV, CDR2 YYDKDF (reference sequence). CDR3 length: 12 residues. CDR3 sequence reads: CATSRDRGAQYF. CDR3 coding DNA: TGTGCCACCAGCAGAGACCGTGGGGCCCAGTACTTC.

The rearrangement joins TRBV30 to TRBJ2-4, with 8 bases fitting TRBD1. The V segment lost 4 bases and the J segment 7 bases; nucleotides outside the gene matches: 9. This CDR3 spans 14 amino acids. Germline CDR1 is GTSNPN and CDR2 is SVGIG (reference sequence). The CDR3 region has the DNA TGTGCCTGGACTCCAGACAGGGGAAATAACATTCAGTACTTC. Translated, it gives CAWTPDRGNNIQYF.

The chain links TRBV9 to TRBJ2-5, with D perhaps matching TRBD1 or TRBD2 (5 bases each). With 4 bases removed from V and 2 bases from J, the gap between germline ends came to 15 bases. CDR3 length: 15 amino acids. Germline V gives CDR1 SGDLS, CDR2 YYNGEE. The CDR3 spells CASSLSGTSQETQYF. The CDR3 coding sequence is TGTGCCAGCAGCCTATCCGGGACCTCTCAAGAGACCCAGTACTTC.

This chain links TRBV6-5 with TRBJ2-7, with D possibly TRBD2 on 6 matching bases. The V end lost 2 bases, the J end lost 7 bases, and 18 bases lay between the germline ends. The CDR3 consists of 15 residues. The germline V gene encodes CDR1 MNHEY and CDR2 SVGAGI. The CDR3 DNA sequence: TGTGCCAGCAGTTACGGGACTGGGGGTTGGCGAGAGCAGTACTTC. Residues: CASSYGTGGWREQYF.

This clone was counted a single time. V and J are TRBV25-1 and TRBJ2-7, with 10 positions matching TRBD1. V was pared by 1 base and J by 3 bases, with 9 bases of the junction left unmatched. The CDR3 is 17 residues long. Germline V gene lookup returns CDR1 MGHDK and CDR2 SYGVNS. The DNA of the CDR3 is TGTGCCAGCAGTGAATCTTCCAGCCGGACAGGGGGCTACGAGCAGTACTTC. Translating it yields CASSESSSRTGGYEQYF.

CDR3 DNA sequence: TGTGCCAGCAGCCAAGTCACCGGGGAGCTGTTTTTT. Protein: CASSQVTGELFF. This sequence joins TRBV3-1 (or the pseudogene TRBV3-2) and TRBJ2-2, with D unclear. The V and J ends lost 1 base and 4 bases respectively, with 1 base between them. The CDR3 consists of 12 residues. Germline V gene lookup returns CDR1 LGHDT and CDR2 YNNKEL (reference sequence).

A single count supports this clone. The chain joins TRBV11-2 to TRBJ1-1, with a possible D match to TRBD1 (5 bases). The CDR3 loop spans 14 amino acids. From germline, CDR1 is SGHAT and CDR2 FQNNGV. The germline V and J ends were trimmed by 6 bases and 0 bases, with 11 bases remaining between them. The CDR3 region is CASRNRRMNTEAFF. CDR3 DNA: TGTGCCAGCAGGAACAGGAGAATGAACACTGAAGCTTTCTTT. Drawing the rest from reference TRBV11-2 and TRBJ1-1, the complete variable domain is EAGVAQSPRYKIIEKRQSVAFWCNPISGHATLYWYQQILGQGPKLLIQFQNNGVVDDSQLPKDRFSAERLKGVDSTLKIQPAKLEDSAVYLCASRNRRMNTEAFFGQGTRLTVV.

The chain has TRBV2 and TRBJ2-3; D remains unclear. The germline V and J ends were trimmed by 4 bases and 2 bases, with 10 bases remaining between them. CDR1 and CDR2 from the germline V gene are SNHLY and FYNNEI. The CDR3 is 14 residues long. CDR3 coding DNA: TGTGCCAGCAGTGTAAGGCCCATCACAGATACGCAGTATTTT. It specifies CASSVRPITDTQYF.

The gene calls are TRBV5-1 and TRBJ2-5; 8 nucleotides match TRBD1. Germline CDR1 is SGHRS and CDR2 is YFSETQ. Trimming cost V 1 base and J 4 bases; bases outside gene matches: 12. This CDR3 spans 17 amino acids. The CDR3, as DNA: TGCGCCAGCAGCTTGAGGGGACGGACAGGGAGGTTAGAGACCCAGTACTTC. It translates to CASSLRGRTGRLETQYF.

J is TRBJ1-1 and V is TRBV28; D is uncertain. The germline V and J ends were trimmed by 8 bases and 1 base, with 11 bases remaining between them. CDR3 size: 13 residues. Germline lookup yields CDR1 MDHEN and CDR2 SYDVKM. The DNA for the CDR3 is TGTGCCAGCTGGCGGGCGGCGAACACTGAAGCTTTCTTT. It specifies CASWRAANTEAFF.

J is TRBJ2-2 and V is TRBV9, with 9 positions matching TRBD2. Unmatched junction bases numbered 7, after V lost 0 bases and J lost 7 bases. CDR1 is SGDLS and CDR2 is YYNGEE in the germline V gene. This CDR3 has 16 residues. The chain's CDR3 is CASSVEASGILGELFF. The CDR3, as DNA: TGTGCCAGCAGCGTAGAAGCTAGCGGGATACTCGGGGAGCTGTTTTTT.

V and J are TRBV29-1 and TRBJ1-1; TRBD1 is a possible D gene (5 bases). Trimming cost V 4 bases and J 1 base, with 13 bases left between them. Germline V lookup: CDR1 SQVTM, CDR2 ANQGSEA. This CDR3 has 14 amino acids. The CDR3 DNA reads TGCAGCGTTGGGGTGACAGTTAGGAACACTGAAGCTTTCTTT. Translation: CSVGVTVRNTEAFF.

V and J are TRBV4-3 and TRBJ1-2, with 8 nucleotides matching TRBD1. This CDR3 has 15 amino acids. The trim removed 4 bases at V and 6 bases at J, leaving 10 bases unmatched. Germline CDR1 reads LGHNA; CDR2 reads YSLEER. CDR3 amino acids: CASSRDRGNTNGYTF. In DNA form, the CDR3 reads TGCGCCAGCAGCCGCGACAGGGGCAACACAAATGGCTACACCTTC.

The rearrangement links TRBV6-5 to TRBJ1-2; TRBD1 matches 12 bases. This CDR3 is 15 amino acids long. Germline CDR1 reads MNHEY; CDR2 reads SVGAGI. V shed 6 bases, J shed 6 bases, and the junction held 8 bases outside the gene matches. This CDR3 is CASSSTGTGGNGYTF. The CDR3 bases are TGTGCCAGCAGCTCGACCGGGACAGGGGGCAATGGCTACACCTTC.

This chain connects TRBV6-1 to TRBJ2-7, with D perhaps given as TRBD1 or TRBD2 (5 bases each). The length of the CDR3 is 15 residues. Looked up from germline, CDR1 is MNHNS and CDR2 is SASEGT. V shed 1 base and J shed 0 bases, with 10 bases lying between them. In nucleotides, the CDR3 is TGTGCCAGCAGTGAAGTGGGGGAGAGCTCCTACGAGCAGTACTTC. It translates to CASSEVGESSYEQYF.

The chain couples TRBV6-2 or TRBV6-3 to TRBJ2-2; 7 positions agree with TRBD1. V shed 3 bases, J shed 6 bases, and the junction held 1 base outside the gene matches. The CDR3 sequence is 13 residues long. Looked up from germline, CDR1 is MNHEY and CDR2 is SVGEGT. This CDR3 reads CASSYGTAGELFF. CDR3 in DNA: TGTGCCAGCAGTTATGGGACAGCCGGGGAGCTGTTTTTT.

V usage is TRBV6-6 and J usage is TRBJ1-1; D is possibly TRBD1 (5 bases). CDR3 length: 13 residues. Germline CDR1 reads MNHNY; CDR2 reads SVGAGI (reference sequence). V dropped 7 bases and J dropped 4 bases, with 13 bases sitting between them. In DNA, the CDR3 is TGTGCCAGCAAGGGGTCGGGGGTCACTGAAGCTTTCTTT. Protein: CASKGSGVTEAFF.

This clone was seen more than once but under ten times. The V and J genes are TRBV7-9 and TRBJ2-7; TRBD2 aligns across 12 bases. V lost 1 base to trimming and J lost 4 bases; unmatched junction nucleotides: 5. The germline CDR1 and CDR2 sequences are SEHNR and FQNEAQ (reference sequence). The CDR3 sequence is 16 residues long. This chain's CDR3 is CASSLGFGLAGYEQYF. The CDR3 coding sequence is TGTGCCAGCAGCTTAGGGTTCGGACTAGCGGGATACGAGCAGTACTTC.